Presented here are 24 T cell receptor beta chains from one specimen sequenced in a study of response to subunit inactivated influenza vaccine. TCRdb re-analysed the RT-PCR reads in MiXCR, keeping a single row per CDR3 protein. The table records more than 550,000 distinct CDR3 sequences, over 9% of them present only once. A further study also used this sample, focusing on T cells expressing NK-cell markers. That work contributes: Template switching by 5'RACE with UMIs generated the TCR beta cDNA.

The material sequenced was PBMCs from blood, taken on the day of vaccination. Source of these receptors: a man aged 50 to 59 who received an inactivated influenza vaccine.

The table lists this clonotype with many counts. The V call is TRBV7-9, the J call TRBJ1-5, with D maybe TRBD1 (6 bases). V lost 5 bases to trimming and J lost 2 bases, with 10 bases between them. The germline gives CDR1 SEHNR, CDR2 FQNEAQ (reference sequence). This CDR3 has 14 residues. DNA of the CDR3: TGTGCCAGCAGCGCTTCAGGGGGCAATCAGCCCCAGCATTTT. Residues: CASSASGGNQPQHF.

The rearrangement joins TRBV7-9 to TRBJ1-3, with a possible D match to TRBD1 (5 bases). Germline CDR1 reads SEHNR; CDR2 reads FQNEAQ (reference sequence). The CDR3 totals 15 residues. V dropped 1 base and J dropped 2 bases, with 9 bases sitting between them. CDR3: CASSLVSGTGNTIYF. In DNA, the CDR3 is TGTGCCAGCAGCTTAGTCTCAGGGACTGGAAACACCATATATTTT.

The chain employs TRBV12-3 or TRBV12-4 and TRBJ2-5; 13 bases map to TRBD2. The CDR3 has 16 amino acids. Trimming removed 4 bases from V and 1 base from J; junction bases left unmatched: 3. CDR3 amino acids: CASSYGTSGIQETQYF. CDR3 coding DNA: TGTGCCAGCAGTTATGGGACTAGCGGGATCCAAGAGACCCAGTACTTC.

This chain uses TRBV29-1 with TRBJ1-2; 9 nucleotides agree with TRBD1. V was pared by 5 bases and J by 1 base, with 2 bases of the junction left unmatched. Germline V CDR1 and CDR2: SQVTM, ANQGSEA. There are 13 residues in the CDR3. The CDR3 protein is CSVPGQGNYGYTF. The DNA of the CDR3 is TGCAGCGTTCCGGGACAGGGTAACTATGGCTACACCTTC. Combining the CDR3 with reference TRBV29-1 and TRBJ1-2 gives the whole variable domain SAVISQKPSRDICQRGTSLTIQCQVDSQVTMMFWYRQQPGQSLTLIATANQGSEATYESGFVIDKFPISRPNLTFSTLTVSNMSPEDSSIYLCSVPGQGNYGYTFGSGTRLTVV.

The chain is built from TRBV2 and TRBJ2-1, with TRBD2 identical over 9 bases. The germline CDR1 and CDR2 sequences are SNHLY and FYNNEI. The length of the CDR3 is 15 residues. V lost 7 bases, J lost 6 bases, and 10 bases stayed unmatched. Here the CDR3 DNA reads TGTGCCAGCATGCGGGAGCGGGGGGCGGGCAATGAGCAGTTCTTC. Translation: CASMRERGAGNEQFF.

The V call is TRBV29-1, the J call TRBJ1-4; D gene ambiguous. V was clipped by 7 bases and J by 4 bases, with 13 bases between them. Per the germline V gene, CDR1 is SQVTM and CDR2 is ANQGSEA. This CDR3 is built from 13 residues. The chain's CDR3 is CSASTVINEKLFF. The CDR3, as DNA: TGCAGCGCGTCAACAGTTATTAATGAAAAACTGTTTTTT.

V gene TRBV5-6 combines with J gene TRBJ1-5, with a weak D call TRBD1 (6 bases). Germline lookup yields CDR1 SGHDT and CDR2 YYEEEE. The CDR3 totals 14 residues. Trimming shortened V by 1 base and J by 7 bases, and 12 bases separated the two germline ends. CDR3 protein: CASSLFRGGQPQHF. The CDR3, as DNA: TGTGCCAGCAGCTTGTTCAGGGGAGGACAGCCCCAGCATTTT.

This clonotype turned up a few times. Here the CDR3 reads CSAKLAGVWETQYF. In nucleotides, the CDR3 is TGCAGTGCCAAACTAGCGGGAGTATGGGAGACCCAGTACTTC. This sequence joins TRBV20-1 and TRBJ2-5; 11 nucleotides align to TRBD2. Germline V gives CDR1 DFQATT, CDR2 SNEGSKA (reference sequence). V lost 6 bases to trimming and J lost 5 bases; unmatched junction nucleotides: 8. The CDR3 is 14 residues long.

At least ten counts were recorded for this clonotype. The chain has TRBV12-3 or TRBV12-4 and TRBJ1-6; D unresolved. V lost 3 bases to trimming and J lost 9 bases, with 9 bases between them. There are 13 residues in the CDR3. CDR3 in DNA: TGTGCCAGCAGTTTGGGCCTAGGTTCACCCCTCCACTTT. Translated, it gives CASSLGLGSPLHF.

This clonotype was observed a handful of times. The chain combines TRBV12-3 or TRBV12-4 with TRBJ2-1, with 11 bases matching TRBD1. The CDR3 has 16 residues. V was clipped by 2 bases and J by 7 bases; unmatched bases: 7. Here the CDR3 DNA reads TGTGCCAGCAGTTTAATCGGACAGGGGGCTGGGAATGAGCAGTTCTTC. It yields the protein CASSLIGQGAGNEQFF.

This clonotype was seen more than once but under ten times. This chain joins TRBV4-3 and TRBJ2-1; the match to TRBD1 covers 8 bases. Losses at the gene ends were 6 bases for V and 9 bases for J; bases not matched to a gene: 7. The germline V gene encodes CDR1 LGHNA and CDR2 YSLEER. CDR3 length: 13 amino acids. The CDR3 spells CASSHRTGFEQFF. The CDR3 DNA reads TGCGCCAGCAGTCACAGGACAGGGTTTGAGCAGTTCTTC.

The gene calls are TRBV11-1 and TRBJ2-7; TRBD2 is a possible D gene (5 bases). The CDR3 sequence is 14 residues long. Germline CDR1 SGHAT, CDR2 FQDESV (reference sequence). Trimming pared 0 bases from V and 3 bases from J, leaving 9 bases between. CDR3 nucleotides: TGTGCCAGCAGCTTAGCGAGCGGTGACTACGAGCAGTACTTC. This codes for CASSLASGDYEQYF.

This clonotype has ten or more counts. V is TRBV7-2 and J is TRBJ2-2; 7 bases are shared with TRBD2. CDR1 is SGHTA, CDR2 FQGNSA, per germline. The CDR3 is made up of 15 amino acids. V dropped 5 bases and J dropped 0; count of bases not matched to a gene: 3. The CDR3 sequence is CASSALATNTGELFF. CDR3 DNA sequence: TGTGCCAGCAGCGCACTAGCGACGAACACCGGGGAGCTGTTTTTT.

The J gene is TRBJ2-2, the V gene TRBV20-1, with D uncertain. Germline V gene sequence: CDR1 DFQATT, CDR2 SNEGSKA (reference sequence). The CDR3 runs 13 residues. V was trimmed by 1 base and J by 3 bases, leaving 6 bases between them. The CDR3 sequence is CSARVGHTGELFF. CDR3 nucleotide sequence: TGCAGTGCTAGAGTGGGTCACACCGGGGAGCTGTTTTTT.

The chain employs TRBV7-6 and TRBJ2-2; D is perhaps TRBD2 (7 bases). V was cut by 4 bases and J by 4 bases, with 13 bases left in between. Germline CDR1 is SGHVS and CDR2 is FNYEAQ. This CDR3 spans 15 amino acids. CDR3 in amino acids: CASSSHREGTGELFF. Here the CDR3 DNA reads TGTGCCAGCAGCTCCCACAGGGAGGGCACCGGGGAGCTGTTTTTT.

The chain is built from TRBV2 and TRBJ2-7; 8 positions agree with TRBD1. The CDR3 runs 15 residues. Germline lookup yields CDR1 SNHLY and CDR2 FYNNEI. Trimming at V came to 1 base and at J to 4 bases, leaving 6 bases not matched to a gene. The CDR3 DNA sequence: TGTGCCAGCAGTGAAGGGACAGGGTTGTTGTACGAGCAGTACTTC. Translated, it gives CASSEGTGLLYEQYF.

Many counts were recorded for this clonotype. A read error may account for a junction end that differs from germline. This rearrangement joins TRBV3-1 to TRBJ2-1, with 7 positions matching TRBD1. The germline V gene has CDR1 LGHDT and CDR2 YNNKEL (reference sequence). The CDR3 sequence is 14 residues long. The CDR3 loop is CASSPSTWTGRSVF. The CDR3 nucleotides are TGTGCCAGCAGCCCTTCAACTTGGACAGGCCGATCGGTCTTC.

The genes are TRBV6-2 or TRBV6-3 and TRBJ2-1; no clear D gene. CDR3 length: 16 residues. Trimming pared 6 bases from V and 5 bases from J, leaving 20 bases between. Germline V gene sequence: CDR1 MNHEY, CDR2 SVGEGT. CDR3 nucleotides: TGTGCCAGCAGCTCCTACTTTAAAACAATTAACAATGAGCAGTTCTTC. The encoded protein is CASSSYFKTINNEQFF.

On this clonotype itself: With a much larger clone just one base away, this may be a read error. The rearrangement uses TRBV2 and TRBJ2-5; a weak D match, TRBD1 (6 bases). The CDR3 extends over 15 amino acids. Germline V gene sequence: CDR1 SNHLY, CDR2 FYNNEI. CDR3 loop: CGSTPPWDTQETQYF. CDR3 coding DNA: TGTGGCAGCACCCCCCCTTGGGACACTCAAGAGACCCAGTACTTC.

This clonotype showed up many times. V usage is TRBV25-1 and J usage is TRBJ2-7; D remains unclear. From germline, CDR1 is MGHDK and CDR2 SYGVNS. The CDR3 extends over 14 amino acids. Trimming cost V 1 base and J 6 bases, with 13 bases left between them. The CDR3 here is CASSEFDHRSEQYF. The CDR3 DNA sequence: TGTGCCAGCAGTGAATTTGACCATCGCAGCGAGCAGTACTTC.

At least ten counts were recorded for this clonotype. This chain links TRBV6-2 or TRBV6-3 with TRBJ2-2; 8 bases are shared with TRBD2. CDR1 is MNHEY and CDR2 is SVGEGT in the germline V gene. The CDR3 length is 14 residues. Trimming cost V 5 bases and J 3 bases; bases outside gene matches: 2. CDR3 bases: TGTGCCAGCAGTAGGGGACTAGACACCGGGGAGCTGTTTTTT. As protein: CASSRGLDTGELFF.

The table lists this clonotype with a few counts. J is TRBJ1-3 and V is TRBV4-3; D is unclear. Germline V gene lookup returns CDR1 LGHNA and CDR2 YSLEER. Trimming pared 0 bases from V and 0 bases from J, leaving 12 bases between. The CDR3 spans 17 residues. The CDR3 DNA sequence: TGCGCCAGCAGCCAAGAGGAGGCTGCCCTCTCTGGAAACACCATATATTTT. Translating gives CASSQEEAALSGNTIYF.

The V gene is TRBV13, the J gene TRBJ2-7; D is possibly TRBD2 (6 bases). V gave up 2 bases and J gave up 4 bases, with 15 bases separating them. Germline CDR1 PRHDT, CDR2 FYEKMQ (reference sequence). The CDR3 is 15 residues long. The CDR3 sequence: CASSLFRGLAYEQYF. The DNA for the CDR3 is TGTGCCAGCAGCTTATTCCGGGGGTTGGCGTACGAGCAGTACTTC.

This clonotype has just a few counts. The rearrangement links TRBV4-3 to TRBJ1-2; possibly TRBD1 for D (5 bases). V lost 6 bases to trimming and J lost 3 bases, with 11 bases between them. The CDR3 is 13 amino acids. The germline V gene encodes CDR1 LGHNA and CDR2 YSLEER. DNA for the CDR3: TGCGCCAGCAGTCCCAAGGGGTACTATGGCTACACCTTC. It is translated as CASSPKGYYGYTF.